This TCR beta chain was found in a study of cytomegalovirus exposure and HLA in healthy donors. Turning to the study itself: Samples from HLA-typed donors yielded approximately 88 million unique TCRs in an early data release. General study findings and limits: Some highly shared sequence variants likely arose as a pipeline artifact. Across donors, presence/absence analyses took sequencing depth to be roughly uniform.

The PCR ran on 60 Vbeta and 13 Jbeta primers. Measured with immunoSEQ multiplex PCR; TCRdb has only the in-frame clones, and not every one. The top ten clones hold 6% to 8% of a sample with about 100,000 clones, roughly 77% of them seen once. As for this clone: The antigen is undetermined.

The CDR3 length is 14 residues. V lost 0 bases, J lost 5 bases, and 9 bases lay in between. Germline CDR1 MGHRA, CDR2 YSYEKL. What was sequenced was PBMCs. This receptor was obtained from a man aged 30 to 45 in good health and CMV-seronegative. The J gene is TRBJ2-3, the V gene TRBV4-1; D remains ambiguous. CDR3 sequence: CASSQDSLRDTQYF. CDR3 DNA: TGCGCCAGCAGCCAAGATTCATTGCGAGATACGCAGTATTTT.